A selection of T cell receptor beta chains follows, all from one sample in a study of cytomegalovirus exposure and HLA in healthy donors. The data were produced by immunoSEQ multiplex PCR, yet TCRdb's version contains in-frame clones alone and is incomplete. There are some 240,000 clones in the sample; around 87% occur only once, and around 1.2% lies in the top ten. Input material: PBMCs. These receptors originate from a woman aged 25 to 39 in good health and CMV-seropositive. Both conserved end residues are part of each CDR3. Fields, in order: V gene, D gene, J gene, clone size, CDR3 protein, CDR3 DNA. The D gene is left open where the match is weak. Some rows mark clone size as missing; the rest say once, few, many or name a class of expanded clone.

>TRBV7-2|TRBD2|TRBJ2-7|NA
CASSLGTSGRTVSYEQYF
TGTGCCAGCAGCTTAGGAACTAGCGGGCGCACTGTCTCCTACGAGCAGTACTTC
>TRBV2|TRBD1|TRBJ1-4|NA
CASSGLTGAAEKLFF
TGTGCCAGCAGTGGCCTGACAGGGGCCGCTGAAAAACTGTTTTTT
>TRBV29-1|TRBD1|TRBJ2-3|NA
CSVVGGGSTDTQYF
TGCAGCGTTGTAGGGGGCGGAAGCACAGATACGCAGTATTTT
>TRBV5-1|TRBD2|TRBJ2-7|NA
CASSEGLSLYEQYF
TGCGCCAGCAGCGAGGGACTATCACTCTACGAGCAGTACTTC
>TRBV10-1|TRBD2|TRBJ2-2|once
CASSESVRAGGVTGELFF
TGCGCCAGCAGTGAGTCAGTTCGTGCGGGAGGGGTCACCGGGGAGCTGTTTTTT
>TRBV18|NA|TRBJ1-4|NA
CASSPPQKEKLFF
TGTGCCAGCTCACCACCACAAAAAGAAAAACTGTTTTTT
>TRBV30|TRBD2|TRBJ2-3|NA
CAYQTSGGTDTQYF
TGTGCCTACCAGACTAGCGGAGGCACAGATACGCAGTATTTT
>TRBV5-6|NA|TRBJ2-7|few
CASSFLSGYEQYF
TGTGCCAGCAGCTTTTTGTCCGGGTACGAGCAGTACTTC
>TRBV12-5|NA|TRBJ2-1|NA
CASGLAGIYNEQFF
TGTGCTAGTGGTTTGGCAGGGATCTACAATGAGCAGTTCTTC
>TRBV27|TRBD1|TRBJ2-1|NA
CASSSPVDRDNEQFF
TGTGCCAGCAGTTCACCGGTGGACAGGGACAATGAGCAGTTCTTC
>TRBV2|NA|TRBJ1-1|NA
CASAIGTIYTEAFF
TGTGCCAGTGCCATTGGTACAATTTACACTGAAGCTTTCTTT
>TRBV5-1|TRBD1|TRBJ2-3|NA
CASSSDRPDTQYF
TGCGCCAGCAGCTCGGACAGGCCAGATACGCAGTATTTT
>TRBV30|NA|TRBJ1-3|NA
CAWSVGQRGIYF
TGTGCCTGGAGTGTAGGGCAAAGGGGCATATATTTT
>TRBV28|NA|TRBJ2-7|NA
CASSLGGALSYEQYF
TGTGCCAGCAGTTTGGGCGGGGCCTTATCCTACGAGCAGTACTTC
>TRBV29-1|TRBD1|TRBJ2-1|NA
CSVDDRGTGHEQFF
TGCAGCGTCGACGACAGGGGGACGGGCCATGAGCAGTTCTTC
>TRBV5-1|NA|TRBJ2-6|NA
CASSLAGFGANVLTF
TGCGCCAGCAGCTTGGCAGGGTTTGGGGCCAACGTCCTGACTTTC
>TRBV4-1|NA|TRBJ1-1|NA
CASSQVDSGEGTEAFF
TGCGCCAGCAGCCAAGTGGATTCAGGAGAGGGCACTGAAGCTTTCTTT
>TRBV29-1|NA|TRBJ2-2|NA
CSVVRAGANTGELFF
TGCAGCGTTGTGAGGGCAGGGGCGAACACCGGGGAGCTGTTTTTT
>TRBV19|TRBD2|TRBJ2-1|NA
CASSIPKLAGGSFEQFF
TGTGCCAGTAGTATTCCAAAGCTAGCGGGAGGGTCGTTTGAGCAGTTCTTC
>TRBV5-4|NA|TRBJ1-2|NA
CASSMDRGAYGYTF
TGTGCCAGCAGCATGGATCGGGGGGCCTATGGCTACACCTTC
>TRBV5-1|NA|TRBJ2-2|NA
CASSLDIAGELFF
TGCGCCAGCAGCTTGGACATCGCCGGGGAGCTGTTTTTT
>TRBV28|NA|TRBJ1-5|NA
CASSLYPSQPQHF
TGTGCCAGCAGTTTATATCCCAGTCAGCCCCAGCATTTT
>TRBV5-1|TRBD1|TRBJ2-7|NA
CASSIGTAEVSEQYF
TGCGCCAGCAGCATTGGGACAGCCGAGGTGAGCGAGCAGTACTTC
>TRBV30|NA|TRBJ1-1|NA
CAFQRTALNTEAFF
TGTGCCTTTCAAAGGACAGCTCTGAACACTGAAGCTTTCTTT
>TRBV19|TRBD2|TRBJ2-3|NA
CASKKSGGSTDTQYF
TGTGCCAGCAAAAAATCGGGGGGATCCACAGATACGCAGTATTTT
>TRBV18|NA|TRBJ2-7|many
CASSPPGTLYEQYF
TGTGCCAGCTCACCACCGGGGACTCTCTACGAGCAGTACTTC
>TRBV11-2|NA|TRBJ1-1|few
CASSLVGGTEAFF
TGTGCCAGCAGCTTAGTGGGGGGGACTGAAGCTTTCTTT
>TRBV19|TRBD1|TRBJ2-5|NA
CASSIDRAVTGETQYF
TGTGCCAGTAGTATAGATCGGGCGGTGACAGGGGAGACCCAGTACTTC
>TRBV18|NA|TRBJ2-7|NA
CASSPWASGPSYEQYF
TGTGCCAGCTCACCATGGGCATCCGGTCCCTCCTACGAGCAGTACTTC
>TRBV5-1|TRBD2|TRBJ2-1|NA
CASSGGLAGGRGEQFF
TGCGCCAGCAGCGGGGGACTAGCGGGAGGGCGAGGTGAGCAGTTCTTC
>TRBV15|TRBD2|TRBJ2-1|NA
CATSRLKLAGANEQFF
TGTGCCACCAGCCGCCTTAAACTAGCGGGAGCTAATGAGCAGTTCTTC
>TRBV27|TRBD1|TRBJ2-7|NA
CASSLNRGARREQYF
TGTGCCAGCAGTTTAAACAGGGGGGCCCGACGGGAGCAGTACTTC
>TRBV2|TRBD1|TRBJ1-5|NA
CASSVPGTGNVQHF
TGTGCCAGCAGTGTTCCCGGGACAGGCAACGTCCAGCATTTT
>TRBV7-8|NA|TRBJ1-3|NA
CASSLTKRKSSSGNTIYF
TGTGCCAGCAGCCTTACTAAACGGAAATCTAGCTCTGGAAACACCATATATTTT
>TRBV9|TRBD2|TRBJ2-1|NA
CASSPQREGYNEQFF
TGTGCCAGCAGCCCCCAGCGGGAGGGGTACAATGAGCAGTTCTTC
>TRBV11-2|TRBD2|TRBJ2-7|NA
CASSRLAGGTVSYEQYF
TGTGCCAGCAGCCGACTAGCGGGAGGCACCGTTTCCTACGAGCAGTACTTC
>TRBV11-2|TRBD2|TRBJ2-2|NA
CASSPRTSGSPYYTGELFF
TGTGCCAGCAGCCCCCGGACTAGCGGGAGCCCCTATTATACCGGGGAGCTGTTTTTT
>TRBV27|NA|TRBJ2-7|once
CASSFSGLSSYEQYF
TGTGCCAGCAGTTTCTCGGGACTTTCATCCTACGAGCAGTACTTC
>TRBV5-4|TRBD1|TRBJ1-2|once
CASSLTGTEYGYTF
TGTGCCAGCAGCTTAACCGGGACAGAATATGGCTACACCTTC
>TRBV7-2|TRBD2|TRBJ2-7|NA
CASSSVSGSLYEQYF
TGTGCCAGCAGCTCAGTGAGCGGGAGCCTCTACGAGCAGTACTTC
>TRBV4-1|TRBD2|TRBJ2-5|NA
CASSQDFSGEETQYF
TGCGCCAGCAGCCAAGATTTTAGCGGGGAAGAGACCCAGTACTTC
>TRBV11-1|TRBD2|TRBJ2-7|NA
CASSLEITGGPSYEQYF
TGTGCCAGCAGCTTAGAGATCACGGGAGGGCCGAGCTACGAGCAGTACTTC
>TRBV10-1|NA|TRBJ2-7|NA
CASSESGGPYEQYF
TGCGCCAGCAGTGAGTCTGGAGGGCCGTACGAGCAGTACTTC
>TRBV30|NA|TRBJ1-2|NA
CAWSVREGYTF
TGTGCCTGGAGTGTACGAGAGGGCTACACCTTC
>TRBV27|TRBD2|TRBJ2-1|once
CASSSRLPGLAGPSYNEQFF
TGTGCCAGCAGTTCCCGCCTTCCGGGACTAGCGGGTCCTTCCTACAATGAGCAGTTCTTC
>TRBV11-2|TRBD2|TRBJ2-3|NA
CASSSPGGSTDTQYF
TGTGCCAGCAGCTCACCGGGGGGTAGCACAGATACGCAGTATTTT
>TRBV6-1|NA|TRBJ1-2|NA
CASSEDLRRADGYTF
TGTGCCAGCAGTGAGGACCTGCGGAGGGCTGATGGCTACACCTTC
>TRBV27|NA|TRBJ2-2|once
CASRSYGGDTGELFF
TGTGCCAGCAGATCTTACGGAGGGGACACCGGGGAGCTGTTTTTT
>TRBV4-2|NA|TRBJ1-2|NA
CASSHPVHGYTF
TGTGCCAGCAGCCACCCCGTCCATGGCTACACCTTC
>TRBV6-1|TRBD1|TRBJ2-5|NA
CASSGQGFETQYF
TGTGCCAGCAGTGGACAGGGCTTTGAGACCCAGTACTTC
>TRBV6-1|NA|TRBJ2-7|NA
CASSDTGVHEQYF
TGTGCCAGCAGTGACACGGGAGTCCACGAGCAGTACTTC
>TRBV4-2|TRBD2|TRBJ2-7|NA
CASSQVGTSGSLSYEQYF
TGTGCCAGCAGCCAAGTGGGAACTAGCGGGAGTTTATCCTACGAGCAGTACTTC
>TRBV6-1|TRBD1|TRBJ2-2|once
CASKRTGVGGELFF
TGTGCCAGCAAAAGGACAGGGGTCGGCGGGGAGCTGTTTTTT
>TRBV27|TRBD1|TRBJ1-5|NA
CASSYGWGTGSDQPQHF
TGTGCCAGCAGTTACGGTTGGGGGACAGGGTCCGATCAGCCCCAGCATTTT
>TRBV12-5|TRBD1|TRBJ2-2|NA
CASGFLRGTGWELFF
TGTGCTAGTGGTTTCCTTAGAGGGACAGGGTGGGAGCTGTTTTTT
>TRBV4-1|NA|TRBJ2-1|NA
CASSQDPSDSREQFF
TGCGCCAGCAGCCAAGACCCTTCGGACTCTAGAGAGCAGTTCTTC
>TRBV2|TRBD1|TRBJ1-5|NA
CASNWDRGGNQPQHF
TGTGCCAGCAACTGGGACAGGGGAGGCAATCAGCCCCAGCATTTT